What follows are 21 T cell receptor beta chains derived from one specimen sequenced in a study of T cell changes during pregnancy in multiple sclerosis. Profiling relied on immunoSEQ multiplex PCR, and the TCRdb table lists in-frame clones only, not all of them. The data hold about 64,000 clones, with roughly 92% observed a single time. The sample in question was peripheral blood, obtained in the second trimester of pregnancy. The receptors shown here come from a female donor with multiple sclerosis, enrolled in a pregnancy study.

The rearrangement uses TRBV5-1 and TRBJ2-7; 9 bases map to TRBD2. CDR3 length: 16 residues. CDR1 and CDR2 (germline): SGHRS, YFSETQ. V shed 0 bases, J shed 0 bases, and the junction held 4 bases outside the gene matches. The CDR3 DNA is TGCGCCAGCAGCTTGGGGCGTAGCGGGAGCTCCTACGAGCAGTACTTC. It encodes CASSLGRSGSSYEQYF.

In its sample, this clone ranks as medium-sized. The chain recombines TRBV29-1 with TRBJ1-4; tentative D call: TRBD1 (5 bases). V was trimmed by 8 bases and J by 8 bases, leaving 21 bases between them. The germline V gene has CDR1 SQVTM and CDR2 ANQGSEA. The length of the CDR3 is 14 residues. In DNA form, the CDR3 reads TGCAGCTCTAGCGGGACCGTTCTAGGGGAAAAACTGTTTTTT. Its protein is CSSSGTVLGEKLFF.

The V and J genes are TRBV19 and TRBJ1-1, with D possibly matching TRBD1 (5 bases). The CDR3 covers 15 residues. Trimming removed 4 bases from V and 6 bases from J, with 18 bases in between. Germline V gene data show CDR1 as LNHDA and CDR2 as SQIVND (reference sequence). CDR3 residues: CASSTPAGGWAEAFF. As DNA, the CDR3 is TGTGCCAGTAGTACCCCGGCGGGGGGTTGGGCTGAAGCTTTCTTT.

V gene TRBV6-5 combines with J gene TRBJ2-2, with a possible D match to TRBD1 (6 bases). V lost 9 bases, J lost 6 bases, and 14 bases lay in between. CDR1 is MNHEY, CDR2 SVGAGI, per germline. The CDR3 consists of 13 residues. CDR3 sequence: CASTRGVPGELFF. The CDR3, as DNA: TGTGCCAGTACCAGGGGAGTGCCCGGGGAGCTGTTTTTT.

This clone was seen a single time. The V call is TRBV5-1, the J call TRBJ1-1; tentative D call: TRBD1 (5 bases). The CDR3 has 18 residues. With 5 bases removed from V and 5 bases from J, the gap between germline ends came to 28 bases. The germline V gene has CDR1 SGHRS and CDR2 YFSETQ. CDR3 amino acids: CASRFEPGREKVRTEAFF. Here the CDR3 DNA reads TGCGCCAGCAGATTCGAACCAGGGCGGGAGAAGGTGAGGACTGAAGCTTTCTTT.

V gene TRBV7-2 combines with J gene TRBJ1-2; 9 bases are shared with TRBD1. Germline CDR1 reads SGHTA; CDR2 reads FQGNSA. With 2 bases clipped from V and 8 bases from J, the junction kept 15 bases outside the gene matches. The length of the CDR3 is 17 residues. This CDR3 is CASSLTFTGTGTQGYTF. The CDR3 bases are TGTGCCAGCAGCTTAACATTTACCGGGACAGGGACTCAGGGCTACACCTTC. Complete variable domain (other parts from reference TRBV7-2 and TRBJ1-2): GAGVSQSPSNKVTEKGKDVELRCDPISGHTALYWYRQSLGQGLEFLIYFQGNSAPDKSGLPSDRFSAERTGGSVSTLTIQRTQQEDSAVYLCASSLTFTGTGTQGYTFGSGTRLTVV.

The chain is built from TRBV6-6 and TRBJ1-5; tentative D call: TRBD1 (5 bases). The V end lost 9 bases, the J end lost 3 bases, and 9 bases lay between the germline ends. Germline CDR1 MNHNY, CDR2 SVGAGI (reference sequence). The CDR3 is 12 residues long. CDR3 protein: CASSGNNQPQHF. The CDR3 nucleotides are TGTGCCAGTTCAGGGAACAATCAGCCCCAGCATTTT.

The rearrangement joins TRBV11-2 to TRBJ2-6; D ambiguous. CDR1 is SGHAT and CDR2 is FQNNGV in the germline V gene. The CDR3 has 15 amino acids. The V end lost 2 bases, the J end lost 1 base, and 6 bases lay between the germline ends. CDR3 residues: CASSLSVSGANVLTF. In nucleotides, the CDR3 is TGTGCCAGCAGCTTATCCGTTTCTGGGGCCAACGTCCTGACTTTC.

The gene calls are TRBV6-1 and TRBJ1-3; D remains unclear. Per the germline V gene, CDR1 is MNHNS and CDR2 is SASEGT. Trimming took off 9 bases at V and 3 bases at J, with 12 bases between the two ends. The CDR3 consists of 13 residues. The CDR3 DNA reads TGTGCCAGTTCACAGCAGGTTGGAAACACCATATATTTT. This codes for CASSQQVGNTIYF.

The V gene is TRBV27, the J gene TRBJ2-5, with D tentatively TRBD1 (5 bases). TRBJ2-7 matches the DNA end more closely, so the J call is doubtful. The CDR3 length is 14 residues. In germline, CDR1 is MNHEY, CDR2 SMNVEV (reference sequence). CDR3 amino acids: CASSPHDSSYEQYF. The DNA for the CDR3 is TGTGCCAGCAGTCCGCACGACAGCTCCTACGAGCAGTACTTC.

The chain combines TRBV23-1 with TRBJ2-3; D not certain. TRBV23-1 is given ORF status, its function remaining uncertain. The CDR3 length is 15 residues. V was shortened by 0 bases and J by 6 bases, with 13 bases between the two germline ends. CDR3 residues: CASSQSPLVGDTQYF. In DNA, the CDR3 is TGCGCCAGCAGTCAATCGCCGCTAGTAGGCGATACGCAGTATTTT.

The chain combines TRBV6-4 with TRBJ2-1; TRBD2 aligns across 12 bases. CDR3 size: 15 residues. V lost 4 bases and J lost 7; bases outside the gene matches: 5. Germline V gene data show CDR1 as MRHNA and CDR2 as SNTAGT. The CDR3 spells CASSVTSGSSNEQFF. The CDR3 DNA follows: TGTGCCAGCAGTGTGACTAGCGGGAGCTCTAATGAGCAGTTCTTC.

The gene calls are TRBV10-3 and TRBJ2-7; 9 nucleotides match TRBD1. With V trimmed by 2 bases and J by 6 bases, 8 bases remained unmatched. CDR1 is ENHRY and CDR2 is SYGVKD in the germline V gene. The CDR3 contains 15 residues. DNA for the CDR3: TGTGCCATCAGTGAGGTGGGACAGGGATCCGGCGAGCAGTACTTC. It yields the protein CAISEVGQGSGEQYF.

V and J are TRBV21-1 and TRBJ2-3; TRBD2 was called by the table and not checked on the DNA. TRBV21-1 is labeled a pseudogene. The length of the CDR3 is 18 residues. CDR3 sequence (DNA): TGTGCCATCGGATCAGGGGCAGGGGGCGGGAGGGATACAGATACGCAGTATTTT. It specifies CAIGSGAGGGRDTDTQYF.

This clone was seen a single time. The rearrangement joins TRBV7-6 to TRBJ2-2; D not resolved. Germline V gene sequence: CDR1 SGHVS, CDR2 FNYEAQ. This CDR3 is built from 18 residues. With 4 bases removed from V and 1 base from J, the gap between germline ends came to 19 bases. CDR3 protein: CASSYTLEIYGNTGELFF. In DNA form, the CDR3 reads TGTGCCAGCAGCTATACCCTTGAGATATATGGGAACACCGGGGAGCTGTTTTTT.

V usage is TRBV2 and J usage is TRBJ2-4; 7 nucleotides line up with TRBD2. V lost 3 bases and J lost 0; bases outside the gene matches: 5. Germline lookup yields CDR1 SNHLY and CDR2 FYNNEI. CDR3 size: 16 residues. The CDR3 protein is CASSESSGVAKNIQYF. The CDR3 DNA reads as TGTGCCAGCAGTGAGTCCAGCGGGGTAGCCAAAAACATTCAGTACTTC.

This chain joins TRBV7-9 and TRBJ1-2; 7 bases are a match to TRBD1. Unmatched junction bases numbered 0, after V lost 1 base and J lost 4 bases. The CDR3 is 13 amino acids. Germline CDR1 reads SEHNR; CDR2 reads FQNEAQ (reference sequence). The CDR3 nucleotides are TGTGCCAGCAGCTTAGGGACAGGCTATGGCTACACCTTC. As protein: CASSLGTGYGYTF.

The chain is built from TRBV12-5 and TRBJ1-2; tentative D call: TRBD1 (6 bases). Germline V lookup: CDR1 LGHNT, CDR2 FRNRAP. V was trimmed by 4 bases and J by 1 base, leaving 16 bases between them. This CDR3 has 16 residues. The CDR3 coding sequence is TGTGCTAGTGGTTGGGTGACAGGAGAAATTAACTATGGCTACACCTTC. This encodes CASGWVTGEINYGYTF.

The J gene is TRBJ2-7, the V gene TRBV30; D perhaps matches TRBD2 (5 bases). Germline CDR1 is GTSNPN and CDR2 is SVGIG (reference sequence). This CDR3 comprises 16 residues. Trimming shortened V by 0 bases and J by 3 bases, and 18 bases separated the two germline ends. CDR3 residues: CAWSVRFERPIYEQYF. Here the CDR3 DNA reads TGTGCCTGGAGTGTACGGTTCGAGCGGCCCATCTACGAGCAGTACTTC.

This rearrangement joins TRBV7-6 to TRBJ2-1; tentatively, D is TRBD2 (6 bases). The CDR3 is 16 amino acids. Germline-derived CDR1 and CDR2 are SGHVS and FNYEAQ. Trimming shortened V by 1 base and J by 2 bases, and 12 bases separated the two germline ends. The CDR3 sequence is CASSLVGGVTYNEQFF. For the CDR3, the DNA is TGTGCCAGCAGCTTAGTGGGGGGAGTGACCTACAATGAGCAGTTCTTC.

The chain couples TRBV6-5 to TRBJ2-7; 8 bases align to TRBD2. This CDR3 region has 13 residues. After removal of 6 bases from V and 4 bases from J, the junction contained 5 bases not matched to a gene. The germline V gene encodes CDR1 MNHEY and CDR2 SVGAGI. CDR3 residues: CASRAAGEYEQYF. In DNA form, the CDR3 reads TGTGCCAGCAGGGCAGCGGGAGAGTACGAGCAGTACTTC.